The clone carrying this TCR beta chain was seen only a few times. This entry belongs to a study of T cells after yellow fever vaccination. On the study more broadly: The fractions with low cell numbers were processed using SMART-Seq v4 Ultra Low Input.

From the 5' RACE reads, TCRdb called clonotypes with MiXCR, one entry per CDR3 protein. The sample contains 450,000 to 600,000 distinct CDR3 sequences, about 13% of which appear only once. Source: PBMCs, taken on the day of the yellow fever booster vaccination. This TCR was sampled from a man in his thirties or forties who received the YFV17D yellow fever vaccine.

CDR3 sequence: CSATPPGAGLQYF. CDR3 nucleotides: TGCAGTGCGACGCCCCCTGGGGCCGGATTGCAGTACTTC. This sequence joins TRBV20-1 and TRBJ2-7; tentatively, D is TRBD1 (5 bases). Deletions cut 6 bases from V and 9 bases from J, with 21 bases between. The CDR3 is made up of 13 amino acids. Germline-derived CDR1 and CDR2 are DFQATT and SNEGSKA (reference sequence).